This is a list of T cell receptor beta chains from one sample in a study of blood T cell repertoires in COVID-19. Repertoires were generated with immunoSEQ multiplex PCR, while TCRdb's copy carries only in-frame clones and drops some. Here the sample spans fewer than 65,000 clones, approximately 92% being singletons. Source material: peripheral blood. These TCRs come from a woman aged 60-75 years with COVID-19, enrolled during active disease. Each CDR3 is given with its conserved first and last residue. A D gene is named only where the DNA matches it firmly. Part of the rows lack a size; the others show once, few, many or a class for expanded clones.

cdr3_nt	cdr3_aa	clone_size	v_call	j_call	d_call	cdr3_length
TGTGCCAGCAGCTTTTTAGGCAGGGAGGCTGGAGTGGGAGGCTACACCTTC	CASSFLGREAGVGGYTF	.	TRBV7-9	TRBJ1-2	.	17
TGTGCCAGCAGGCTAGCGGGTGCAAGGAATGAGCAGTTCTTC	CASRLAGARNEQFF	.	TRBV3-1/TRBV3-2	TRBJ2-1	TRBD2	14
TGCGCCAGCAGCCAGGGTCGGACTTACTCCTACGAGCAGTACTTC	CASSQGRTYSYEQYF	once	TRBV4-3	TRBJ2-7	.	15
TGTGCCTGGAGCCGGGACAGAGACTACGAGCAGTACTTC	CAWSRDRDYEQYF	few	TRBV30	TRBJ2-7	TRBD1	13
TGTGCCAGCAGCCCACAAGGACAGGGATATACCTACGAGCAGTACTTC	CASSPQGQGYTYEQYF	.	TRBV7-9	TRBJ2-7	TRBD1	16
TGTGCCAGCTCACCTTACAGGGGCCAGAACACTGAAGCTTTCTTT	CASSPYRGQNTEAFF	.	TRBV18	TRBJ1-1	TRBD1	15
TGTGCCACCAGTGATCCGAGCCCGGGACAGGGGGCGAACACCGGGGAGCTGTTTTTT	CATSDPSPGQGANTGELFF	.	TRBV24-1	TRBJ2-2	TRBD1	19
TGTGCCAGCAGTGAATCGGGCAGGGGGGTCTCGTACGAGCAGTACTTC	CASSESGRGVSYEQYF	.	TRBV25-1	TRBJ2-7	.	16
TGTGCCAGCAGCTACGACAGCTACTCTGGAAACACCATATATTTT	CASSYDSYSGNTIYF	.	TRBV14	TRBJ1-3	.	15
TGTGCCAGCAGCCAACATACTAGCAATGAGCAGTTCTTC	CASSQHTSNEQFF	.	TRBV3-1/TRBV3-2	TRBJ2-1	.	13
TGTGCCAGCAGCTCGCTAGGGGTTGGGAACACCGGGGAGCTGTTTTTT	CASSSLGVGNTGELFF	.	TRBV7-2	TRBJ2-2	.	16
TGTGCCAGCAGCGTAGCGGGAGGTCGGGGTGAGCAGTTCTTC	CASSVAGGRGEQFF	.	TRBV9	TRBJ2-1	TRBD2	14
TGTGCCAGCAGCTTTCGCCAGACTTCGTACACTGAAGCTTTCTTT	CASSFRQTSYTEAFF	.	TRBV11-2	TRBJ1-1	.	15
TGCAGTGCTAGTGGGACAGCTATCTCCTACGAGCAGTACTTC	CSASGTAISYEQYF	.	TRBV20-1	TRBJ2-7	TRBD1	14
TGCGCCAGCAGCCAAGATTGGAGGGGTGGGGCCAACGTCCTGACTTTC	CASSQDWRGGANVLTF	.	TRBV4-3	TRBJ2-6	.	16
TGTGCCAGCTCCGAGACAGGGGCTAATGAAAAACTGTTTTTT	CASSETGANEKLFF	.	TRBV18	TRBJ1-4	TRBD1	14
TGTGCCAGCATCTCCCGGGACACACTCACAGATACGCAGTATTTT	CASISRDTLTDTQYF	.	TRBV6-5	TRBJ2-3	.	15
TGTGCCAGCAGCCGCGCCGGGACAGGGGGTTCGGAGACCCAGTACTTC	CASSRAGTGGSETQYF	.	TRBV3-1/TRBV3-2	TRBJ2-5	TRBD1	16
TGTGCCAGCAGCTCGGGACAGAGCTCCTATAATTCACCCCTCCACTTT	CASSSGQSSYNSPLHF	.	TRBV5-4	TRBJ1-6	TRBD1	16
TGTGCCAGCAATAACGGGTATACCTACAATGAGCAGTTCTTC	CASNNGYTYNEQFF	few	TRBV9	TRBJ2-1	.	14
TGTGCCAGCAGGGCTAGCGGAGAAGGCTACGAGCAGTACTTC	CASRASGEGYEQYF	.	TRBV5-4	TRBJ2-7	TRBD2	14
TGTGCCAGCAGCTTAGATAGGGGCAGGGAGCAGTTCTTC	CASSLDRGREQFF	.	TRBV11-3	TRBJ2-1	.	13
TGTGCCAGCAGCAATAGCGGGAGGGCCGGAGAGACCCAGTACTTC	CASSNSGRAGETQYF	once	TRBV5-5	TRBJ2-5	TRBD2	15
TGTGCCAGCTCACCGTCGGAGTATAGCAATCAGCCCCAGCATTTT	CASSPSEYSNQPQHF	.	TRBV18	TRBJ1-5	.	15
TGTGCCAGCCGGATGCGGCCGGACTCCTACGAGCAGTACTTC	CASRMRPDSYEQYF	.	TRBV28	TRBJ2-7	.	14
TGCAGCGTTGATAATCTGCCTGACAGGGACCAAGAGACCCAGTACTTC	CSVDNLPDRDQETQYF	.	TRBV29-1	TRBJ2-5	TRBD1	16
TGTGCCAGCAGTTTATTGAAACTAGCGGGCGGCGAGCAGTACTTC	CASSLLKLAGGEQYF	.	TRBV27	TRBJ2-7	TRBD2	15
TGTGCCAGCAGTGTCGCAGCGGGAGGGGGGGAGACCCAGTACTTC	CASSVAAGGGETQYF	.	TRBV6-4	TRBJ2-5	TRBD2	15
TGCGCCAGCAGCCCTAGCGGGACGTTCCCCGGGGAGCTGTTTTTT	CASSPSGTFPGELFF	.	TRBV4-3	TRBJ2-2	TRBD2	15
TGCAGCGGGATAACAGGGAGCAACACTGAAGCTTTCTTT	CSGITGSNTEAFF	.	TRBV29-1	TRBJ1-1	.	13
TGTGCCAGCTCACCACCGGGACAGGGGGTTGGCTACACCTTC	CASSPPGQGVGYTF	.	TRBV18	TRBJ1-2	TRBD1	14
TGTGCTTTAGACGGGACATCAAACGAGCAGTACTTC	CALDGTSNEQYF	.	TRBV30	TRBJ2-7	.	12
TGTGCCAGCAGCCAAAACAGGGGAAGCAATCAGCCCCAGCATTTT	CASSQNRGSNQPQHF	once	TRBV4-2	TRBJ1-5	TRBD1	15
TGCGCCAGCAGTGTGGCCGCGGGTGATTCACCCCTCCACTTT	CASSVAAGDSPLHF	.	TRBV10-1	TRBJ1-6	.	14
TGCACCAGCAGCCAAGATTCCGCCGGGACAGGGACTGGGGAGCTGTTTTTT	CTSSQDSAGTGTGELFF	.	TRBV1	TRBJ2-2	.	17
TGTGCCACATTCCAAGGGGGCAATCACACTGAAGCTTTCTTT	CATFQGGNHTEAFF	.	TRBV9	TRBJ1-1	TRBD1	14
TGTGCCAGCAGCGTTCGGGACAGGACTTACGAGCAGTACTTC	CASSVRDRTYEQYF	.	TRBV9	TRBJ2-7	TRBD1	14
TGTGCCAGTAGTCTCACAGGGTTGCGGGAGCAGTACTTC	CASSLTGLREQYF	.	TRBV19	TRBJ2-7	.	13
TGTGCCAGCAGTTTAGGCCCACGGGGTCAGCCCCAGCATTTT	CASSLGPRGQPQHF	.	TRBV28	TRBJ1-5	.	14
TGCGCCAGCAGCCAAGATTCATCCATGCGGGTGAATGAAAAACTGTTTTTT	CASSQDSSMRVNEKLFF	.	TRBV4-1	TRBJ1-4	.	17
TGTGCCAGCAGCACGGGGACTAGCGGGGTGGGTAATGAGCAGTTCTTC	CASSTGTSGVGNEQFF	.	TRBV7-3	TRBJ2-1	TRBD2	16
TGTGCCAGTAGTGGGGTGAGGCGACAGGGGAGCAATCAGCCCCAGCATTTT	CASSGVRRQGSNQPQHF	.	TRBV19	TRBJ1-5	TRBD1	17
TGTGCCAGCAGTTTATGGGCAGGGGATGGCGAGCAGTACTTC	CASSLWAGDGEQYF	.	TRBV28	TRBJ2-7	.	14
TGTGCCAGCAGCTTAGCGCATGGGCTAGCCAAAAACATTCAGTACTTC	CASSLAHGLAKNIQYF	.	TRBV7-2	TRBJ2-4	.	16
TGTGCCAGCAGTTACGGGGCAGTGCGCACAGATACGCAGTATTTT	CASSYGAVRTDTQYF	.	TRBV6-2/TRBV6-3	TRBJ2-3	.	15
TGCAGCGTTGGGACATCTGGAAACACCATATATTTT	CSVGTSGNTIYF	.	TRBV29-1	TRBJ1-3	.	12
TGTGCCAGCAGACCCAGGGGATGGGGCTACACCTTC	CASRPRGWGYTF	.	TRBV12-3/TRBV12-4	TRBJ1-2	.	12
TGTGCCAGCAGCGAAAAGCGGGCCCAGTACTTC	CASSEKRAQYF	.	TRBV7-2	TRBJ2-5	.	11
TGTGCCAGCAGCCCCCAGGGGACCCTGGGGTCGGAAGCTTTCTTT	CASSPQGTLGSEAFF	.	TRBV7-2	TRBJ1-1	.	15
TGTGCCAGCAGTTTTACAGCCTACAATGAGCAGTTCTTC	CASSFTAYNEQFF	.	TRBV28	TRBJ2-1	.	13
TGCGCCAGCAGTGAGGGAGGCATTCAGTACTTC	CASSEGGIQYF	.	TRBV10-2	TRBJ2-4	.	11
TGTGCCAGCAGCCGCGAAGCCTCCCACACTGAAGCTTTCTTT	CASSREASHTEAFF	.	TRBV5-4	TRBJ1-1	.	14
TGTGCCAGCAGTTCCCTCGACAGGGCCTGGGGTCAGCCCCAGCATTTT	CASSSLDRAWGQPQHF	once	TRBV6-5	TRBJ1-5	TRBD1	16
TGCGCCAGCAGAGGACTAGCGGAATACAATGAGCAGTTCTTC	CASRGLAEYNEQFF	.	TRBV10-2	TRBJ2-1	TRBD2	14
TGTGCCAGCAGCCCCAACCCGGGACAGCCGGGACTAGCACCGGATGAGCAGTTCTTC	CASSPNPGQPGLAPDEQFF	.	TRBV7-3	TRBJ2-1	TRBD2	19
TGTGCCATCAGTGAGTTCACAGGGGGCGGCGGCTACACCTTC	CAISEFTGGGGYTF	.	TRBV10-3	TRBJ1-2	TRBD1	14
TGTGCCAGCAGCGTAGCCCGGGACAGTAAAACCTATGGCTACACCTTC	CASSVARDSKTYGYTF	few	TRBV9	TRBJ1-2	TRBD1	16
TGTGCCAGCAGCGAGGGACTGAAAAGCTCCTACAATGAGCAGTTCTTC	CASSEGLKSSYNEQFF	.	TRBV5-4	TRBJ2-1	.	16